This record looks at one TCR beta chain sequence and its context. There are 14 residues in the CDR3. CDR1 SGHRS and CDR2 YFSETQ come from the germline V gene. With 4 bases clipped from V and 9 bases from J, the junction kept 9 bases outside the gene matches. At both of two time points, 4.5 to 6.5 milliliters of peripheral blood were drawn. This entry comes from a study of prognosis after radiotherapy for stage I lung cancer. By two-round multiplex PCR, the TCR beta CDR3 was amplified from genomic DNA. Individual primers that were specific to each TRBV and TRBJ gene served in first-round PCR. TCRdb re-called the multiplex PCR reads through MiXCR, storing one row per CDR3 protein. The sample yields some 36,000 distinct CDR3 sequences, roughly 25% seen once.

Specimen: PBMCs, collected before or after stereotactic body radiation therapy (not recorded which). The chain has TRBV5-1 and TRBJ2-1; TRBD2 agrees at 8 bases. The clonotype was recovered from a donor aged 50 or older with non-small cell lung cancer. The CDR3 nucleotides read TGCGCCAGCAGCCCGACGGGGGGGTCGGTTGAGCAGTTCTTC. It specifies CASSPTGGSVEQFF.